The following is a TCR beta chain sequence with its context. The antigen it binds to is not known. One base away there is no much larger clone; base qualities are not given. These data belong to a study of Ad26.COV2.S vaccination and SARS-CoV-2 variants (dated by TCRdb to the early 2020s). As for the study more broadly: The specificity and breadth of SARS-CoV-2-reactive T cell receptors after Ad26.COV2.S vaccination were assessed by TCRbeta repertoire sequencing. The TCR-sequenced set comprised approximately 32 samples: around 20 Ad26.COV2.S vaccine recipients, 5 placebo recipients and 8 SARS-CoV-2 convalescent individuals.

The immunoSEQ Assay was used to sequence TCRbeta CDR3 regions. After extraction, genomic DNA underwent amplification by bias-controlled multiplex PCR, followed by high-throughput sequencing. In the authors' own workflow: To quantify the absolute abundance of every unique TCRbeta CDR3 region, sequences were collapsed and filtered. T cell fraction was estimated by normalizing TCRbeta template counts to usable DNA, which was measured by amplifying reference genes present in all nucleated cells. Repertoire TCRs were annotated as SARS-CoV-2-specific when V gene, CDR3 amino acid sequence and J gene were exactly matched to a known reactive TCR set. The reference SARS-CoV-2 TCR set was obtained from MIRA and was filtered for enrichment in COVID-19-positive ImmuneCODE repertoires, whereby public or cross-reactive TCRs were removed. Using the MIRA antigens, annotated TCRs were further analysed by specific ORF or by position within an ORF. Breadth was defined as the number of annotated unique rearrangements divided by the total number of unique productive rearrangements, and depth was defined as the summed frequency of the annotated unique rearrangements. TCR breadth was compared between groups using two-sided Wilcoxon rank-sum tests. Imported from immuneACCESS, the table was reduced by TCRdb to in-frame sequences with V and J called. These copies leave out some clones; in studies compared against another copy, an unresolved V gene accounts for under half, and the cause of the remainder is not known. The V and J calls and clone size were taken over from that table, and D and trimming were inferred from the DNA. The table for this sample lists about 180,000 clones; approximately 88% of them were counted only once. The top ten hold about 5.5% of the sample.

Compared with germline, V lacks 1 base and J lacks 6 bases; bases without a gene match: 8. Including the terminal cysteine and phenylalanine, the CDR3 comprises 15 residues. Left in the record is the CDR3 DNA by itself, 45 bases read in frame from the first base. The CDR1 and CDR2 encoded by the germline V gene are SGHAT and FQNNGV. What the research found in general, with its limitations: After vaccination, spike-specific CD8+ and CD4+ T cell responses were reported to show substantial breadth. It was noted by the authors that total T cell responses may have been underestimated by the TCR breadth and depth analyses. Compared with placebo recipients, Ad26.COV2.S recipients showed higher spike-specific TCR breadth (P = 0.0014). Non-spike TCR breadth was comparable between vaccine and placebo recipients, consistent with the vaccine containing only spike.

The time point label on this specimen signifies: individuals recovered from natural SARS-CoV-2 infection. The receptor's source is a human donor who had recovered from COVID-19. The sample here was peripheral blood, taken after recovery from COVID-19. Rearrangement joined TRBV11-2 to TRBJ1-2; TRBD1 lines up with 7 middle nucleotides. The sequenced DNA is TGTGCCAGCAGCTTAGTCAGAGGCAGGGGGGATGGCTACACCTTC. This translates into CASSLVRGRGDGYTF. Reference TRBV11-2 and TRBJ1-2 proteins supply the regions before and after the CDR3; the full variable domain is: EAGVAQSPRYKIIEKRQSVAFWCNPISGHATLYWYQQILGQGPKLLIQFQNNGVVDDSQLPKDRFSAERLKGVDSTLKIQPAKLEDSAVYLCASSLVRGRGDGYTFGSGTRLTVV.